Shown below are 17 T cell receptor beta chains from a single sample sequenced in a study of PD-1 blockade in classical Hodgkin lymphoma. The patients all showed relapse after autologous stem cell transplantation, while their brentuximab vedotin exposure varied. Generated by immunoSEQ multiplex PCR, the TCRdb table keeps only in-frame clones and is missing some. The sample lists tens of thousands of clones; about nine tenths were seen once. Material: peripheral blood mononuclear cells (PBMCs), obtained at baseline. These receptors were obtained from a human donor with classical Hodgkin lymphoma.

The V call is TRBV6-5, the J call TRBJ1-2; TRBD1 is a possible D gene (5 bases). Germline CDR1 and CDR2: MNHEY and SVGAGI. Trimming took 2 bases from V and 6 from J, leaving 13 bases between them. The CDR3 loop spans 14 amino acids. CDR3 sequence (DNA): TGTGCCAGCAGTTACCGGGGGATCAGGGATGGCTACACCTTC. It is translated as CASSYRGIRDGYTF.

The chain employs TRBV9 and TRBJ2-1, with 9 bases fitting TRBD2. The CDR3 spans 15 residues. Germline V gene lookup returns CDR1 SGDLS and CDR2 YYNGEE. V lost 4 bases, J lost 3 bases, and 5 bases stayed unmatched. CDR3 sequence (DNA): TGTGCCAGCAGCCCAGTAGCGGGGGTCTACAATGAGCAGTTCTTC. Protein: CASSPVAGVYNEQFF.

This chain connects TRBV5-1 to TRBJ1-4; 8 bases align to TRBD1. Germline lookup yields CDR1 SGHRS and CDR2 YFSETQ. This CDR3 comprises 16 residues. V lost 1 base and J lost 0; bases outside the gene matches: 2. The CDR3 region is CASSLSGGTTNEKLFF. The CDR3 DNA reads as TGCGCCAGCAGCTTGTCAGGGGGCACAACTAATGAAAAACTGTTTTTT.

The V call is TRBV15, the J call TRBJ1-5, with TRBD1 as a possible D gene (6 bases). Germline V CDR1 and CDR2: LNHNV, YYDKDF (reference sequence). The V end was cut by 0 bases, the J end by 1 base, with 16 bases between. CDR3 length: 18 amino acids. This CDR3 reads CATSREQVAGTSNQPQHF. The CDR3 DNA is TGTGCCACCAGCAGAGAACAGGTCGCGGGGACAAGCAATCAGCCCCAGCATTTT.

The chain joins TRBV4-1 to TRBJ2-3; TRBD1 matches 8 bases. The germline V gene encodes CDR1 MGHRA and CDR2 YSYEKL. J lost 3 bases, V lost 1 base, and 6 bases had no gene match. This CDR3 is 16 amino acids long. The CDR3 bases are TGCGCCAGCAGCCAAGGTACAGGGGGAGGAACAGATACGCAGTATTTT. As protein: CASSQGTGGGTDTQYF.

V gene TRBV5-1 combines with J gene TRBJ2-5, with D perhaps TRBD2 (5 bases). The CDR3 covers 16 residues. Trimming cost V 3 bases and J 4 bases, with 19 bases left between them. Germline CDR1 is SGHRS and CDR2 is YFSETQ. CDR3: CASSSAGDIAGETQYF. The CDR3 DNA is TGCGCCAGCAGCTCCGCGGGCGATATTGCCGGAGAGACCCAGTACTTC.

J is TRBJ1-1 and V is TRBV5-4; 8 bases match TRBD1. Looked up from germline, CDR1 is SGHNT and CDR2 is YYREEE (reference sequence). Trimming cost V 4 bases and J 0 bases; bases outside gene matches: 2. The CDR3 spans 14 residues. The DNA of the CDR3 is TGTGCCAGCAGCCAGGGGGCTCTGAACACTGAAGCTTTCTTT. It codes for CASSQGALNTEAFF.

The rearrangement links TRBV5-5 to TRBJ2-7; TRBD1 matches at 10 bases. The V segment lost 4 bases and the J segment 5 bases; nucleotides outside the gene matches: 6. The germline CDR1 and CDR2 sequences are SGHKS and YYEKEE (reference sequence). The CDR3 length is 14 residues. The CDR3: CASSGGQGRNEQYF. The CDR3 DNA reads TGTGCCAGCAGCGGGGGACAGGGGCGCAACGAGCAGTACTTC.

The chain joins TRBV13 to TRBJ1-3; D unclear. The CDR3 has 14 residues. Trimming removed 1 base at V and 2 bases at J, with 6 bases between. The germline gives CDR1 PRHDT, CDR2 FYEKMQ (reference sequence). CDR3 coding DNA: TGTGCCAGCAGCTTAGCCGGGGCTGGAAACACCATATATTTT. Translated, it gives CASSLAGAGNTIYF.

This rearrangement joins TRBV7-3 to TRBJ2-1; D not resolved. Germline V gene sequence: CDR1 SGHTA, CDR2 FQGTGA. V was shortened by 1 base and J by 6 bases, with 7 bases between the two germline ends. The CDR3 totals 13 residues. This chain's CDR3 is CASSLSQTNEQFF. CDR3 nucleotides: TGTGCCAGCAGCTTAAGCCAGACCAATGAGCAGTTCTTC.

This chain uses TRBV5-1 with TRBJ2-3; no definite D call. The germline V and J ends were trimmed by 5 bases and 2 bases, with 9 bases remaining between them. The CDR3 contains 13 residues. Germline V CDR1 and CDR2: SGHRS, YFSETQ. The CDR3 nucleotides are TGCGCCAGCAGGAGTGGGGACACAGATACGCAGTATTTT. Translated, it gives CASRSGDTDTQYF.

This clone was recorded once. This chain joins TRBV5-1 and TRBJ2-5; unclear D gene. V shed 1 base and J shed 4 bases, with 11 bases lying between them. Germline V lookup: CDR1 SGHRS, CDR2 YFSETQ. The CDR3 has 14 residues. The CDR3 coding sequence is TGCGCCAGCAGCTTGCGTCCGGAAAGAGAGACCCAGTACTTC. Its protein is CASSLRPERETQYF.

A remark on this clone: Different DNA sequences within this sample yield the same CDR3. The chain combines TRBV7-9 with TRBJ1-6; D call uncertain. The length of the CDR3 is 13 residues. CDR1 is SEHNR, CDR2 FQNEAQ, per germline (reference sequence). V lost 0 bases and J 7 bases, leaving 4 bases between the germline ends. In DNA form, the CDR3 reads TGTGCCAGCAGCTTAGCCGAGAATTCACCCCTCCACTTT. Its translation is CASSLAENSPLHF. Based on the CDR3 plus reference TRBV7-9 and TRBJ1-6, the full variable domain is DTGVSQNPRHKITKRGQNVTFRCDPISEHNRLYWYRQTLGQGPEFLTYFQNEAQLEKSRLLSDRFSAERPKGSFSTLEIQRTEQGDSAMYLCASSLAENSPLHFGNGTRLTVT.

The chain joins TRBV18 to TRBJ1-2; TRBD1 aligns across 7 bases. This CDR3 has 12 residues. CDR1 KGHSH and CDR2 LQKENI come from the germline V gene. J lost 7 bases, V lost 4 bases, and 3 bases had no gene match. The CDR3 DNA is TGTGCCAGCTCACTTCCAGGGGGTGGCTACACCTTC. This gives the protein CASSLPGGGYTF.

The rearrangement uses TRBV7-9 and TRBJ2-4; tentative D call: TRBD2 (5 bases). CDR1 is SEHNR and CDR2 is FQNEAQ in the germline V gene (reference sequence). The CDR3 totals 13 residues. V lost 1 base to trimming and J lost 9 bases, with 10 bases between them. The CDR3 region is CASSLVLGSIQYF. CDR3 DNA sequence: TGTGCCAGCAGCTTAGTACTAGGCTCCATTCAGTACTTC.

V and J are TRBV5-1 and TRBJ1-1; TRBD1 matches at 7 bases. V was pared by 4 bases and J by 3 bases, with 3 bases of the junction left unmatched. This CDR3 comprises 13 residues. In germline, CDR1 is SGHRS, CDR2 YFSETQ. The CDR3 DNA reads TGCGCCAGCAGCCCCACAGGGGACACTGAAGCTTTCTTT. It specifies CASSPTGDTEAFF.

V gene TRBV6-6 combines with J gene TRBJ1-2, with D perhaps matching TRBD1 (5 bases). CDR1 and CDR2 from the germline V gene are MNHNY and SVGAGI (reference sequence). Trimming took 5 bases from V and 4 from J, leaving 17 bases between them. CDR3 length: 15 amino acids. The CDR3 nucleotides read TGTGCCAGCAGTACCCAAACCGGGACCATCTATGGCTACACCTTC. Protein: CASSTQTGTIYGYTF.